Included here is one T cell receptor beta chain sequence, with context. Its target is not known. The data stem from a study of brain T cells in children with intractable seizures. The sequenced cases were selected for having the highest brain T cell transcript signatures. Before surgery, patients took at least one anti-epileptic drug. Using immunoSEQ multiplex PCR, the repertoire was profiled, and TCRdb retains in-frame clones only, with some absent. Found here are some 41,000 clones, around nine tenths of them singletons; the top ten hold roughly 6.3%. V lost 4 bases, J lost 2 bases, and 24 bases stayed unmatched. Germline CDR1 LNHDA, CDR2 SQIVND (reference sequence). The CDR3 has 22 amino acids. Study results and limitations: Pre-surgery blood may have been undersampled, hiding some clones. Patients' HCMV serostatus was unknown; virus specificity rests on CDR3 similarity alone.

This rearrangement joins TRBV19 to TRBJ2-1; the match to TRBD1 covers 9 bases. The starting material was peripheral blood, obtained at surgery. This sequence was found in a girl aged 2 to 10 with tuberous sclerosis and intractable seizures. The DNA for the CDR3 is TGTGCCAGTAGTAACCCCTACCGACATTCCGGGACAGGGTTCGTCCCCTACAATGAGCAGTTCTTC. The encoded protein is CASSNPYRHSGTGFVPYNEQFF.